Listed here is a single TCR beta chain. The data belong to a study of blood T cell repertoires in COVID-19. Study as a whole: Italy, Spain and the United States were the sources of the convalescent and acute COVID-19 samples. T cells, B-cell-depleted T cells, or PBMCs supplied cDNA or gDNA.

V gave up 6 bases and J gave up 6 bases, with 15 bases separating them. Germline-derived CDR1 and CDR2 are MNHEY and SMNVEV (reference sequence). This CDR3 has 14 amino acids. Study processing details: By means of reference gene primer amplification, nucleated cell counts were estimated. This table comes from immunoSEQ multiplex PCR, and its TCRdb copy is limited to in-frame clones, with some not included. D and trimming come from the DNA, and the V and J calls and clone size come from that table. The sample records under 200,000 clones, roughly 85% being singletons. The rearrangement uses TRBV27 and TRBJ1-3; D unresolved. Sequencing was done on a sample of peripheral blood. This TCR came from a man aged 60 to 75 with active or convalescent COVID-19. The CDR3 nucleotides are TGTGCCAGCAGCCTTCGCGGCGGATCAAACACCATATATTTT. Protein: CASSLRGGSNTIYF.